This section outlines one T cell receptor (beta chain) sequence together with its context. In its sample, this clonotype was seen a few times. Its antigen is still unknown. No much larger clone exists at a distance of one base, and base qualities are not known. The sample belongs to a study of T cells in Graves' hyperthyroidism and ophthalmopathy (dated by TCRdb to about 2019). Background for the entire study: Peripheral blood was collected at initial diagnosis, before any treatment. Following sampling, methimazole starting at 30 mg daily was given to hyperthyroidism patients, and high-dose intravenous methylprednisolone was given to ophthalmopathy patients. Prospective prediction of ophthalmopathy was tested in an independent validation cohort of some 19 hyperthyroidism patients and 17 patients who later progressed to ophthalmopathy. TCR V-J signatures able to tell the groups apart were searched for in a discovery cohort of about a hundred patients, of whom more than 40 had Graves' ophthalmopathy and about 60 had stable Graves' hyperthyroidism. The paper describes TCR Vbeta CDR3 sequencing of around 130 peripheral blood samples, made up of fewer than 50 ophthalmopathy patients, roughly 75 hyperthyroidism patients and about 17 progressor patients. In addition, the study compared T-cell repertoires in thyroid tissue and in blood from roughly 6 Graves' hyperthyroidism patients. The 100 discovery patients were randomly divided into training and test sets at a 7:3 ratio. The paper as a whole reports these results and caveats: Sample size was not statistically predetermined, and blinding of investigators to group allocation was not performed. A 13 V-J signature model separated ophthalmopathy from stable hyperthyroidism, with just over 85% sensitivity and just under 84% specificity in cross-validation and 80%/75% in testing. Most expanded thyroid clonotypes (frequency above 0.001) were also detected in blood, suggesting blood repertoires may reflect thyroid immune responses. During validation, the model predicted progression to ophthalmopathy a median of approximately 7 months ahead of onset, with 70.59% sensitivity and about 72% specificity.

Amplification of TCR beta CDR3 regions was carried out from RNA transcripts. The TCR CDR3 was subjected to a first round of RT-PCR using the HTBI primer set and the Qiagen OneStep RT-PCR kit. A second multiplex PCR round built the libraries, followed by size selection and purification. The libraries were sequenced on an Illumina HiSeq2000 using paired-end 100 bp reads. The study's processing was this. SOAPnuke was used to process the raw data, throwing out any read that contained adapters or uncalled bases, had a mean Phred below 15, or lacked an exact constant-primer or identifier match. High-quality paired reads were merged with COPE v1.2.5, and unique nucleotide sequences were defined as clonotypes. MiTCR v1.1 was used to align clonotypes to the IMGT TRBV, TRBD and TRBJ reference segments. Only V-J combinations with frequency above 0.0001, covering 99% to 99.2% of repertoires, were analysed. A TCS score was defined as the ratio of F50 (clonal expansion) to E x V (chaos), with BLOSUM62-based TCRdist applied between CDR3 peptides within each V-J. Welch's t-statistics and random forest reduced around 510 V-J features to fewer than 15, which were used in a naive Bayes classifier (R e1071). Clones were called with MiXCR by TCRdb after fastp trimmed the public reads at Q25, and only in-frame beta chains were retained. Each CDR3 protein gets just one entry, which takes the most common genes and DNA from the rows behind it. The V and J calls follow TCRdb's processing rather than the paper's. The table for this sample lists some 460,000 distinct CDR3 sequences; around a sixth of them were counted only once. 7.5% to 9% of the sample rests with the top ten.

Graves' hyperthyroidism was defined as stable when no progression to ophthalmopathy occurred over 18 months of follow-up. Hyperthyroidism patients were newly diagnosed, with disease duration under 2 months, and aged 18 to 65 years. Exclusion was applied to patients with uncontrolled infections, other autoimmune diseases, pregnancy or lactation. Diagnoses were based on clinical symptoms, serum thyroxine and TRAb, thyroid ultrasound and orbital computed tomography. PBMCs were separated from under 12 ml of fresh peripheral blood using Ficoll-Paque density gradient centrifugation. Total RNA was extracted with Trizol reagent, and quality was checked on an Agilent 2100 Bioanalyzer. Unmatched junction bases come to 11, with V trimmed by 7 bases and J by 2 bases. CDR3 length: 15 amino acids, cysteine to phenylalanine. Just CDR3 DNA is preserved here, 45 bases in frame from base 1. In the germline V gene (reference sequence), CDR1 corresponds to LNHDA and CDR2 to SQIVND.

The sequencing sample was made of blood. The rearrangement joined TRBV19 to TRBJ2-7; 7 bases in the middle match TRBD2. This clonotype was sampled from a woman under 30 with Graves' hyperthyroidism. The nucleotide sequence reads as follows: TGTGCCAGTAATATGGGCGGGAGTGTCCCCTACGAGCAGTACTTC. This yields the protein CASNMGGSVPYEQYF.